This is a list of T cell receptor beta chains from one sample in a study of shared clonotypes between healthy human individuals. Method: immunoSEQ multiplex PCR; TCRdb's copy keeps in-frame clones and lacks some. The sample lists around 2,000,000 clones; just over 90% were seen once. The sequenced sample consisted of naive CD8+ T cells from PBMCs. These receptors originate from a young man in good health. Some clones in this sample may be carry-over from other donors' samples. Each CDR3 is given with its conserved first and last residue. A D gene is named only where the DNA matches it firmly. Clone size is stated in some rows and not others, as once, few, many or a class when expanded.

clone size | J gene | D gene | V gene | CDR3 protein | CDR3 DNA
. | TRBJ2-3 | . | TRBV9 | CASSAGTPTDTQYF | TGTGCCAGCAGCGCCGGGACTCCCACAGATACGCAGTATTTT
. | TRBJ1-2 | . | TRBV7-9 | CASSSGQIYGYTF | TGTGCCAGCAGCTCAGGACAGATCTATGGCTACACCTTC
. | TRBJ2-3 | TRBD2 | TRBV7-2 | CASSFRTSGRPTDTQYF | TGTGCCAGCAGCTTTCGGACTAGCGGGAGGCCCACAGATACGCAGTATTTT
. | TRBJ2-3 | . | TRBV18 | CASSPTLSTDTQYF | TGTGCCAGCTCACCAACACTGAGCACAGATACGCAGTATTTT
. | TRBJ2-6 | . | TRBV9 | CASSPENGANVLTF | TGTGCCAGCAGCCCAGAAAATGGGGCCAACGTCCTGACTTTC
. | TRBJ2-7 | . | TRBV7-8 | CASSLASGVRGEQYF | TGTGCCAGCAGTCTAGCATCGGGGGTAAGAGGCGAGCAGTACTTC
. | TRBJ2-3 | . | TRBV9 | CASSVDPSWLGTQYF | TGTGCCAGCAGCGTAGATCCTAGTTGGTTGGGTACGCAGTATTTT
. | TRBJ2-3 | . | TRBV28 | CASSDLPGSTQYF | TGTGCCAGCAGCGACCTACCGGGCTCTACGCAGTATTTT
. | TRBJ2-1 | . | TRBV11-1 | CASSPTKGYFGGNEQFF | TGTGCCAGCAGCCCAACGAAAGGTTACTTTGGGGGCAATGAGCAGTTCTTC
. | TRBJ2-3 | . | TRBV7-9 | CASSPGITDTQYF | TGTGCCAGCAGCCCTGGTATCACAGATACGCAGTATTTT
. | TRBJ1-2 | . | TRBV7-9 | CASSYSVRGQSYGYTF | TGTGCCAGCAGCTACAGTGTGAGAGGACAGTCCTATGGCTACACCTTC
. | TRBJ2-1 | . | TRBV5-1 | CASSIGLRGPYNEQFF | TGCGCCAGCAGCATCGGGCTACGAGGCCCCTACAATGAGCAGTTCTTC
. | TRBJ2-1 | . | TRBV7-2 | CASSPRGLNEQFF | TGTGCCAGCAGCCCCCGGGGGCTAAATGAGCAGTTCTTC
. | TRBJ1-1 | . | TRBV29-1 | CSVGGTRTEAFF | TGCAGCGTGGGGGGGACTCGCACTGAAGCTTTCTTT
once | TRBJ2-7 | . | TRBV5-6 | CASSLAAGTEQYF | TGTGCCAGCAGCTTGGCGGCGGGGACCGAGCAGTACTTC
. | TRBJ2-7 | . | TRBV27 | CASSYVTPLQGYIYEQYF | TGTGCCAGCAGTTACGTCACCCCTTTACAGGGTTACATCTACGAGCAGTACTTC
. | TRBJ2-1 | . | TRBV7-3 | CASSLLGGRTSSYNEQFF | TGTGCCAGCAGCTTGCTGGGGGGTCGCACATCCTCTTACAATGAGCAGTTCTTC
. | TRBJ1-1 | . | TRBV6-5 | CASSLSTVMNTEAFF | TGTGCCAGCAGCCTATCGACAGTCATGAACACTGAAGCTTTCTTT
. | TRBJ1-2 | . | TRBV27 | CASSLSAGALSSGYTF | TGTGCCAGCAGTTTAAGTGCAGGGGCCCTATCGTCCGGCTACACCTTC
. | TRBJ1-1 | . | TRBV19 | CASSLDGNTEAFF | TGTGCCAGTAGTCTGGACGGGAACACTGAAGCTTTCTTT
. | TRBJ2-1 | . | TRBV6-5 | CASSYDSSRYNEQFF | TGTGCCAGCAGTTACGATTCTAGCCGATACAATGAGCAGTTCTTC
. | TRBJ2-7 | TRBD1 | TRBV30 | CAWSKNRGQYYEQYF | TGTGCCTGGAGTAAAAACAGGGGCCAATACTACGAGCAGTACTTC
few | TRBJ1-1 | . | TRBV29-1 | CSVEWAWGTEAFF | TGCAGCGTTGAGTGGGCGTGGGGCACTGAAGCTTTCTTT
. | TRBJ1-3 | TRBD1 | TRBV11-2 | CASSSREGAPGNTIYF | TGTGCCAGCAGCTCCCGGGAGGGGGCCCCTGGAAACACCATATATTTT
. | TRBJ1-2 | . | TRBV4-3 | CASSQDLRGNYGYTF | TGCGCCAGCAGCCAAGATCTGCGCGGAAACTATGGCTACACCTTC
. | TRBJ1-2 | TRBD1 | TRBV7-9 | CASSLAVDRDSYF | TGTGCCAGCAGCTTAGCGGTGGACAGGGATTCTTACTTC
. | TRBJ2-1 | . | TRBV9 | CASTPGGGPYNEQFF | TGTGCCAGCACCCCTGGGGGGGGGCCATACAATGAGCAGTTCTTC
. | TRBJ2-7 | TRBD1 | TRBV4-2 | CASSQDRGGGSYEQYF | TGTGCCAGCAGCCAAGATCGAGGGGGCGGCTCCTACGAGCAGTACTTC
. | TRBJ2-7 | TRBD2 | TRBV28 | CASNVATSGFYEQYF | TGTGCCAGCAACGTCGCGACTAGCGGCTTCTACGAGCAGTACTTC
. | TRBJ1-2 | . | TRBV5-6 | CASSLDAYRNTDGYTF | TGTGCCAGCAGCTTGGACGCGTACAGGAACACTGATGGCTACACCTTC
. | TRBJ2-7 | . | TRBV28 | CASSGGYEQYF | TGTGCCAGCAGTGGCGGGTACGAGCAGTACTTC
. | TRBJ1-2 | . | TRBV2 | CASLSGSNPGRGSGYTF | TGTGCCAGCCTCAGTGGGTCCAACCCAGGTAGGGGATCTGGCTACACCTTC
. | TRBJ2-5 | . | TRBV15 | CATSRDVIPIGQETQYF | TGTGCCACCAGCAGAGATGTGATCCCGATTGGGCAAGAGACCCAGTACTTC
. | TRBJ2-5 | TRBD2 | TRBV28 | CASSLGGLAETQYF | TGTGCCAGCAGTTTAGGGGGACTAGCAGAGACCCAGTACTTC
. | TRBJ1-1 | . | TRBV5-6 | CASSRLVSGDAFF | TGTGCCAGCAGCCGCCTTGTTTCGGGGGATGCTTTCTTT
. | TRBJ1-1 | TRBD1 | TRBV7-8 | CASSGTGERTEAFF | TGTGCCAGCAGCGGGACAGGGGAGAGGACTGAAGCTTTCTTT
. | TRBJ2-3 | TRBD2 | TRBV5-6 | CASSQGGTSGRAVTDTQYF | TGTGCCAGCAGCCAAGGTGGGACTAGCGGGAGGGCCGTGACAGATACGCAGTATTTT
once | TRBJ2-1 | . | TRBV29-1 | CSVLTWYNEQFF | TGCAGCGTTTTAACATGGTACAATGAGCAGTTCTTC
. | TRBJ2-7 | TRBD2 | TRBV9 | CASSATLAGPYEQYF | TGTGCCAGCAGCGCGACACTAGCGGGACCCTACGAGCAGTACTTC
. | TRBJ2-1 | TRBD2 | TRBV4-3 | CASSQGILAGFGNEQFF | TGCGCCAGCAGCCAAGGGATCCTAGCGGGATTCGGCAATGAGCAGTTCTTC
. | TRBJ1-5 | . | TRBV6-5 | CASRPRGGLQPQHF | TGTGCCAGCAGACCCCGGGGGGGTCTTCAGCCCCAGCATTTT
. | TRBJ2-5 | . | TRBV19 | CASRRPRGWETQYF | TGTGCCAGTAGGCGGCCCCGGGGATGGGAGACCCAGTACTTC
once | TRBJ2-1 | TRBD2 | TRBV27 | CASSLLGTSVSNEQFF | TGTGCCAGCAGTTTATTGGGGACTAGCGTCTCCAATGAGCAGTTCTTC
. | TRBJ1-1 | . | TRBV19 | CASSTGRRWSTEAFF | TGTGCCAGTAGTACCGGCAGGAGATGGAGCACTGAAGCTTTCTTT
. | TRBJ1-4 | . | TRBV28 | CASSLNSGSFNEKLFF | TGTGCCAGCAGTTTAAACAGCGGATCTTTTAATGAAAAACTGTTTTTT
once | TRBJ1-1 | . | TRBV27 | CASSFREAGTEAFF | TGTGCCAGCAGTTTTCGCGAGGCGGGCACTGAAGCTTTCTTT
. | TRBJ2-5 | . | TRBV7-9 | CASSISTAARKQETQYF | TGTGCCAGCAGCATTTCTACGGCGGCTAGGAAACAAGAGACCCAGTACTTC